This T cell receptor beta chain was profiled in a study of metastatic and nonmetastatic thyroid tumors. Authors' methods: The study took CDR3 differences across clinicopathological groups and made a distant-metastasis classifier for papillary thyroid cancer from them. Via MiXCR, TCRdb re-called the PCR reads. TCRdb assigned the V and J calls; the authors' analysis was not used. Altogether some 19,000 clones are present, approximately 35% being singletons, with the ten largest covering more than 15%. V was pared by 3 bases and J by 5 bases, with 17 bases between. The length of the CDR3 is 15 residues. The germline V gene has CDR1 SQVTM and CDR2 ANQGSEA. Whole-study findings and limits: As reported, TCR beta diversity in blood and tumor was significantly higher in malignant thyroid tumors than in benign nodules.

This clone was seen repeatedly, ten times or more. The antigen is not known. Each patient went into thyroid surgery without having received any treatment. The sequence was collected from a female donor with papillary thyroid cancer or a benign thyroid nodule (not recorded which). Some clones in this sample may be carry-over from other donors' samples. The V and J genes are TRBV29-1 and TRBJ2-1; the D gene could be TRBD1 or TRBD2 (5 bases each). Sequencing input: tumor tissue. The CDR3 loop is CSVDVGGGEDNEQFF. The CDR3 DNA reads TGCAGCGTTGACGTCGGTGGGGGAGAAGACAATGAGCAGTTCTTC.